This entry lists 9 T cell receptor beta chains sequenced from one sample in a study of cytomegalovirus exposure and HLA in healthy donors. PCR primers comprised 60 Vbeta and 13 Jbeta primers. Here immunoSEQ multiplex PCR was the method, and the copy in TCRdb shows in-frame clones only, minus some. Altogether about 130,000 clones are present, approximately 85% being singletons, with the ten largest covering around 1.7%. The sample was PBMCs. Receptors were obtained from a boy aged 5-17 years in good health and CMV-seronegative.

CDR3 nucleotides: TGTGCCAGCAGTATAGGGACAAGTAGTAGCTCTGGAAACACCATATATTTT. This gives the protein CASSIGTSSSSGNTIYF. The V call is TRBV2, the J call TRBJ1-3; a weak D match, TRBD1 (6 bases). Per the germline V gene, CDR1 is SNHLY and CDR2 is FYNNEI. Trimming cost V 5 bases and J 0 bases, with 17 bases left between them. CDR3 length equals 17 residues.

The chain joins TRBV4-2 to TRBJ2-5, with D tentatively TRBD2 (5 bases). The CDR3 consists of 13 residues. Between the trimmed V and J ends, which lost 1 base and 3 bases, there was a span of 6 bases. Germline V gene sequence: CDR1 LGHNA, CDR2 YNFKEQ. The CDR3, as DNA: TGTGCCAGCAGCCAAGCCGGGGAAGAGACCCAGTACTTC. As protein: CASSQAGEETQYF.

In this sample, this clone turned up once. The rearrangement uses TRBV7-3 and TRBJ1-2; TRBD1 is a possible D gene (6 bases). This CDR3 has 13 residues. Looked up from germline, CDR1 is SGHTA and CDR2 is FQGTGA. The V end was cut by 4 bases, the J end by 8 bases, with 14 bases between. The CDR3 is CASSSHRAMGYTF. The CDR3 DNA reads TGTGCCAGCAGCTCCCACAGGGCAATGGGCTACACCTTC.

This clone was detected once. The CDR3 sequence is CATSIGTANTEAFF. CDR3 nucleotides: TGTGCCACCAGCATTGGGACAGCTAACACTGAAGCTTTCTTT. The chain has TRBV15 and TRBJ1-1, with 7 positions matching TRBD1. Germline assignment: CDR1 LNHNV and CDR2 YYDKDF (reference sequence). The CDR3 consists of 14 residues. V trimming: 4 bases; J trimming: 2 bases; junction bases outside the gene matches: 4.

The V gene is TRBV21-1, the J gene TRBJ2-6; the table's D call TRBD1 went unverified against the DNA. TRBV21-1 is a listed pseudogene. This CDR3 comprises 16 residues. CDR3 sequence (DNA): TGTGCCAACCGCGGGACAGGGGTCTCTGGGGCCAACGTCCTGACTTTC. It yields the protein CANRGTGVSGANVLTF.

The chain uses TRBV7-3 and TRBJ2-5; D ambiguous. V was shortened by 5 bases and J by 4 bases, with 14 bases between the two germline ends. Germline-derived CDR1 and CDR2 are SGHTA and FQGTGA. CDR3 length equals 14 residues. CDR3 loop: CASSPAGGPETQYF. CDR3 coding DNA: TGTGCCAGCAGCCCGGCCGGCGGCCCAGAGACCCAGTACTTC.

The chain couples TRBV19 to TRBJ2-3; D is ambiguous. Germline loops: CDR1 LNHDA, CDR2 SQIVND (reference sequence). The CDR3 has 14 amino acids. Trimming pared 5 bases from V and 1 base from J, leaving 10 bases between. The DNA of the CDR3 is TGTGCCAGTAGTCCTCGACAAGGCACAGATACGCAGTATTTT. Protein product: CASSPRQGTDTQYF.

J is TRBJ2-1 and V is TRBV5-1, with 8 bases matching TRBD1. This CDR3 contains 17 residues. Germline V gene data show CDR1 as SGHRS and CDR2 as YFSETQ. Losses at the gene ends were 1 base for V and 2 bases for J; bases not matched to a gene: 8. The chain's CDR3 is CASSLLQGAGTYNEQFF. The CDR3, as DNA: TGCGCCAGCAGCTTGCTCCAGGGGGCGGGAACCTACAATGAGCAGTTCTTC. The entire variable domain, with the rest obtained from reference TRBV5-1 and TRBJ2-1, is as follows: KAGVTQTPRYLIKTRGQQVTLSCSPISGHRSVSWYQQTPGQGLQFLFEYFSETQRNKGNFPGRFSGRQFSNSRSEMNVSTLELGDSALYLCASSLLQGAGTYNEQFFGPGTRLTVL.

V usage is TRBV7-9 and J usage is TRBJ1-2; 10 positions agree with TRBD1. CDR1 and CDR2 from the germline V gene are SEHNR and FQNEAQ (reference sequence). J was trimmed by 2 bases and V by 6 bases; bases with no gene match: 6. This CDR3 has 15 amino acids. Here the CDR3 DNA reads TGTGCCAGCAGTTACGGACAGGGGGAAAACTATGGCTACACCTTC. As protein: CASSYGQGENYGYTF.